The next 9 T cell receptor beta chains were all read from a single sample in a study of cytomegalovirus exposure and HLA in healthy donors. It was with 60 Vbeta and 13 Jbeta primers that the PCR ran. Here immunoSEQ multiplex PCR was the method, and the copy in TCRdb shows in-frame clones only, minus some. Among 160,000 or so clones listed, 80% were seen once. Sequences were obtained from PBMCs. These receptors were taken from a young man in good health and CMV-seronegative.

The V call is TRBV18, the J call TRBJ1-1, with D tentatively TRBD1 (5 bases). The V gene's germline CDR1 is KGHSH and CDR2 LQKENI. This CDR3 contains 16 residues. V lost 6 bases to trimming and J lost 2 bases, with 19 bases between them. The CDR3 nucleotides read TGTGCCAGCTCCCCTCAGGGCGGCAGGCTTAACACTGAAGCTTTCTTT. As protein: CASSPQGGRLNTEAFF.

The CDR3 DNA follows: TGTGCCAGCAGCCCCGGGACAGATGTAAACACCGGGGAGCTGTTTTTT. Protein product: CASSPGTDVNTGELFF. The V call is TRBV5-4, the J call TRBJ2-2; 7 bases align to TRBD1. V lost 4 bases to trimming and J lost 2 bases; unmatched junction nucleotides: 8. The CDR3 runs 16 residues. Per germline, CDR1 SGHNT and CDR2 YYREEE (reference sequence).

The V call is TRBV9, the J call TRBJ2-1, with D maybe TRBD1 (5 bases). This CDR3 region has 15 residues. From germline, CDR1 is SGDLS and CDR2 YYNGEE. With 4 bases removed from V and 8 bases from J, the gap between germline ends came to 19 bases. This chain's CDR3 is CASSPRQGVGHEQFF. As DNA, the CDR3 is TGTGCCAGCAGCCCCCGGCAGGGCGTCGGCCATGAGCAGTTCTTC.

V is TRBV7-2 and J is TRBJ2-7; D is ambiguous. From germline, CDR1 is SGHTA and CDR2 FQGNSA. The CDR3 contains 14 residues. The V gene lost 3 bases and the J gene lost 2 bases, with 11 bases spanning the gap. The CDR3 protein is CASSFAYDTYEQYF. CDR3 coding DNA: TGTGCCAGCAGCTTCGCGTATGATACCTACGAGCAGTACTTC. The full variable domain, completed using reference TRBV7-2 and TRBJ2-7, is GAGVSQSPSNKVTEKGKDVELRCDPISGHTALYWYRQSLGQGLEFLIYFQGNSAPDKSGLPSDRFSAERTGGSVSTLTIQRTQQEDSAVYLCASSFAYDTYEQYFGPGTRLTVT.

The chain joins TRBV11-3 to TRBJ1-1; D ambiguous. The CDR3 loop spans 13 amino acids. The germline CDR1 and CDR2 sequences are SGHNT and YENEEA. V lost 3 bases to trimming and J lost 7 bases, with 12 bases between them. The CDR3 sequence: CASSFGEVNEAFF. In DNA, the CDR3 is TGTGCCAGCAGCTTTGGGGAGGTAAATGAAGCTTTCTTT.

The V and J genes are TRBV7-9 and TRBJ2-3, with TRBD1 matching over 9 bases. Germline loops: CDR1 SEHNR, CDR2 FQNEAQ (reference sequence). Trimming took 5 bases from V and 9 from J; bases not matched to a gene: 6. This CDR3 contains 13 residues. DNA of the CDR3: TGTGCCAGCAGCGGGGACAGGGTATCGACGCAGTATTTT. Translated: CASSGDRVSTQYF.

In DNA form, the CDR3 reads TGTGCCAGCAGCATCTATGGGCGTAACTCTGGAAACACCATATATTTT. Translated: CASSIYGRNSGNTIYF. The chain employs TRBV5-6 and TRBJ1-3; no clear D. The germline CDR1 and CDR2 sequences are SGHDT and YYEEEE. The CDR3 has 16 amino acids. The V end was cut by 4 bases, the J end by 0 bases, with 14 bases between.

The V and J genes are TRBV27 and TRBJ1-1; D gene ambiguous. This CDR3 is built from 16 residues. The V end lost 5 bases, the J end lost 0 bases, and 16 bases lay between the germline ends. Germline values: CDR1 MNHEY, CDR2 SMNVEV (reference sequence). CDR3 residues: CASSITGRAMNTEAFF. CDR3 nucleotide sequence: TGTGCCAGCAGTATCACCGGGAGAGCTATGAACACTGAAGCTTTCTTT.

This clone was observed a single time. V usage is TRBV7-9 and J usage is TRBJ1-4; D not certain. Between the trimmed V and J ends, which lost 1 base and 3 bases, there was a span of 9 bases. The germline V gene has CDR1 SEHNR and CDR2 FQNEAQ (reference sequence). The CDR3 contains 15 residues. In DNA form, the CDR3 reads TGTGCCAGCAGCTTAGGAGGCGTCCCTAATGAAAAACTGTTTTTT. Translation gives CASSLGGVPNEKLFF.